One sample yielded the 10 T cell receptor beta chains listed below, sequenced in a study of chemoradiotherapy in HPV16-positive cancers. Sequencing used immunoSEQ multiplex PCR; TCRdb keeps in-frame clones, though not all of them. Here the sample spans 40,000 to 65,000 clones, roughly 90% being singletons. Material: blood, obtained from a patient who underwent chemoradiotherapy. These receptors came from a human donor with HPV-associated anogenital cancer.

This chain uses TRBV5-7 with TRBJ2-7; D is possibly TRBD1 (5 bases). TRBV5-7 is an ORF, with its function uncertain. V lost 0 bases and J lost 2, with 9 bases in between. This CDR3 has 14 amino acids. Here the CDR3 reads CASSLVQEPYEQYF. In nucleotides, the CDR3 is TGTGCCAGCAGCTTGGTACAGGAACCCTACGAGCAGTACTTC.

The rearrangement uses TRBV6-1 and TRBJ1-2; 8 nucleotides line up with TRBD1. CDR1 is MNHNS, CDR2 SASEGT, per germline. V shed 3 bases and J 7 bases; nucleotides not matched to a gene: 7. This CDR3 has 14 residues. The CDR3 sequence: CASSELDRGSGYTF. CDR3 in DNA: TGTGCCAGCAGTGAGCTAGACAGGGGTTCTGGCTACACCTTC.

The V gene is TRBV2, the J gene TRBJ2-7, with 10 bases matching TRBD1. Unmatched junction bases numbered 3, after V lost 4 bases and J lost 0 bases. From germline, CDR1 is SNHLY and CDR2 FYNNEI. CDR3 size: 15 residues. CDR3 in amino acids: CASSVRTGGSYEQYF. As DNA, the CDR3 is TGTGCCAGCAGTGTCCGGACAGGGGGCTCCTACGAGCAGTACTTC.

CDR3 coding DNA: TGTGCCAGCAATCTACAGGGCAGCACAGATACGCAGTATTTT. Its translation: CASNLQGSTDTQYF. The gene calls are TRBV6-1 and TRBJ2-3; TRBD1 is a possible D gene (6 bases). The CDR3 totals 14 residues. V gave up 7 bases and J gave up 0 bases, with 11 bases separating them. The germline V gene has CDR1 MNHNS and CDR2 SASEGT.

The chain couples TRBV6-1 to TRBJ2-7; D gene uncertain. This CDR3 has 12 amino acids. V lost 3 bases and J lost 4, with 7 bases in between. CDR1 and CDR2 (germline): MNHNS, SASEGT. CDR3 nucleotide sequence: TGTGCCAGCAGTGATCAGAGTTACGAGCAGTACTTC. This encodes CASSDQSYEQYF.

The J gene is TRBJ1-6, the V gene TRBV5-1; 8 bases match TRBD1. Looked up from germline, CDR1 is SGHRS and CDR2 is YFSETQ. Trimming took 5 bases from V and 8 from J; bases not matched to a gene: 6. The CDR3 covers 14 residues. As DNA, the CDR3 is TGCGCCAGCAGTCTCGGACAGGGCGATTCACCCCTCCACTTT. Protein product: CASSLGQGDSPLHF.

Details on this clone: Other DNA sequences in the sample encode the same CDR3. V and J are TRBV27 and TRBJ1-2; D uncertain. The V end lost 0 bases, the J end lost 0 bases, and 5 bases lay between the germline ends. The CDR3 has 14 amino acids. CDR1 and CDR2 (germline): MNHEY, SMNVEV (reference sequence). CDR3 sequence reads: CASSLSRANYGYTF. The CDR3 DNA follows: TGTGCCAGCAGTTTATCGCGGGCTAACTATGGCTACACCTTC.

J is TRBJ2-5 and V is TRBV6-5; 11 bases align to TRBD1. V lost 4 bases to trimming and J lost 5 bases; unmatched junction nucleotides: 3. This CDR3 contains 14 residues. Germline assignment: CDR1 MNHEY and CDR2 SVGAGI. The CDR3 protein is CASSWRTGGETQYF. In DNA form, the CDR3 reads TGTGCCAGCAGTTGGAGGACAGGGGGCGAGACCCAGTACTTC.

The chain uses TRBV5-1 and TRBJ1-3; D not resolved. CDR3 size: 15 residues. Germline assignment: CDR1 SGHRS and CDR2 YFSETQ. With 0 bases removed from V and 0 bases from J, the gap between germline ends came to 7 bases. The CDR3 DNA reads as TGCGCCAGCAGCTTGGAGGGCAGCTCTGGAAACACCATATATTTT. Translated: CASSLEGSSGNTIYF.

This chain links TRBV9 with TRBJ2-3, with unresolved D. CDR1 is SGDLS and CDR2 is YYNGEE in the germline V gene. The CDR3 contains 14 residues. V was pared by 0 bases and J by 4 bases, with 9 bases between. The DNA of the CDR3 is TGTGCCAGCAGCGTAGTGGGGATGTCAGATACGCAGTATTTT. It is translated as CASSVVGMSDTQYF.